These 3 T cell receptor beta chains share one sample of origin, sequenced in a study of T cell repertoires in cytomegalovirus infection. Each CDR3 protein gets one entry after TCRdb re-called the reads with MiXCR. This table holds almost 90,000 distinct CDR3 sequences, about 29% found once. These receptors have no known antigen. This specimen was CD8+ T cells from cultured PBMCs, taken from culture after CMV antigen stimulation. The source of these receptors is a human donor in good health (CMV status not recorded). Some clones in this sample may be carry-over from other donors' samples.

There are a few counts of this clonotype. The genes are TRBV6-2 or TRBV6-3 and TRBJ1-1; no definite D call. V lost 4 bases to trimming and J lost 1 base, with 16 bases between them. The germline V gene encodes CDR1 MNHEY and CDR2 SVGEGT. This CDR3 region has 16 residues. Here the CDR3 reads CASSFSPTEPNTEAFF. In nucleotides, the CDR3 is TGTGCCAGCAGTTTTTCCCCCACAGAGCCGAACACTGAAGCTTTCTTT.

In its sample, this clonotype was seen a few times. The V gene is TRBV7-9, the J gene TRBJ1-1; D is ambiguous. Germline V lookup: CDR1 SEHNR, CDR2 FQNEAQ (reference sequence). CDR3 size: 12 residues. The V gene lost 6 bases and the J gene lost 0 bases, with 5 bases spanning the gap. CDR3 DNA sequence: TGTGCCAGCAGACTTTTGAACACTGAAGCTTTCTTT. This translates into CASRLLNTEAFF.

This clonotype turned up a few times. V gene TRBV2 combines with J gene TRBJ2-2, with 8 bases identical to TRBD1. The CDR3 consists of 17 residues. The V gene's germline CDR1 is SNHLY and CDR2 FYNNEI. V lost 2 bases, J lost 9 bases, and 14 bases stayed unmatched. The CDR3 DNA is TGTGCCAGCAGTGAAAGCTTGACAGGGGTCCGATTTCGGGAGCTGTTTTTT. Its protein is CASSESLTGVRFRELFF.